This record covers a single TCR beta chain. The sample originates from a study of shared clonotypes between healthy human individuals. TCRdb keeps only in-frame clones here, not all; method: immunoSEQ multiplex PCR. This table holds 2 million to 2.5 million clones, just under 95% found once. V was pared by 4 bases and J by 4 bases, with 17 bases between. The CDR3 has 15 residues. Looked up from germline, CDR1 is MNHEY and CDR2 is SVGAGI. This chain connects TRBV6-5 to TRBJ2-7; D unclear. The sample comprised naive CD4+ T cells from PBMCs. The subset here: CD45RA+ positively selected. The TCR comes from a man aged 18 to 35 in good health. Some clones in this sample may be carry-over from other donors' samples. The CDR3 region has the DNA TGTGCCAGCAGTTTCACCCTTATTTCGGGTTACGAGCAGTACTTC. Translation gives CASSFTLISGYEQYF.